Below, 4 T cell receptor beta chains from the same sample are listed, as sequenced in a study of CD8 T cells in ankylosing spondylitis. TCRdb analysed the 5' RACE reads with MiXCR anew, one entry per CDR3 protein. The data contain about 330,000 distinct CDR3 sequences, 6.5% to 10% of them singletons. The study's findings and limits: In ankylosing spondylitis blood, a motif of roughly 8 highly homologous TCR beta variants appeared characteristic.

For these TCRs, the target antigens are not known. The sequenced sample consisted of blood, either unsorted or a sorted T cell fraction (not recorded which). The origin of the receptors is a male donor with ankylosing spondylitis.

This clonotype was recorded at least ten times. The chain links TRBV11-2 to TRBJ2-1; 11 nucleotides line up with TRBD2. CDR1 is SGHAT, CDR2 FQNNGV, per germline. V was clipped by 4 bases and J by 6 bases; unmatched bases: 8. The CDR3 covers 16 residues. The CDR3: CASSYQRLAGSNEQFF. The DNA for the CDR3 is TGTGCCAGCAGCTATCAAAGACTAGCGGGGAGCAATGAGCAGTTCTTC.

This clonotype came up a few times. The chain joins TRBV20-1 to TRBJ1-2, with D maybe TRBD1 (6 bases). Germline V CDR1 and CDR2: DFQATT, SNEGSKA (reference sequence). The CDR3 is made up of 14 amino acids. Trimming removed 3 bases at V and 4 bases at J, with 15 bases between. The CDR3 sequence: CSARRPGDTYGYTF. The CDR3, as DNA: TGCAGTGCTAGGAGGCCAGGGGATACCTATGGCTACACCTTC.

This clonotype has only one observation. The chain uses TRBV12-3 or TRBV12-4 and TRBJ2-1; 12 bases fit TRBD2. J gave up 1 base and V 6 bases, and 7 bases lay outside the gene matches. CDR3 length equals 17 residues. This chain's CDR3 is CASRGLAGLGSYNEQFF. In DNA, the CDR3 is TGTGCCAGCAGAGGACTAGCGGGACTGGGTTCCTACAATGAGCAGTTCTTC.

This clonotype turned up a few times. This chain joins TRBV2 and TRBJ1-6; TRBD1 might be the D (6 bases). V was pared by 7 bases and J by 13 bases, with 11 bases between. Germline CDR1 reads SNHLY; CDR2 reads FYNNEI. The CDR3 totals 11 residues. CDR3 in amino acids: CASMTGHPLHF. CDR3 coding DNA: TGTGCCAGCATGACAGGCCACCCCCTCCACTTT. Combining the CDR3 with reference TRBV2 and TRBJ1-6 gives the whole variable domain EPEVTQTPSHQVTQMGQEVILRCVPISNHLYFYWYRQILGQKVEFLVSFYNNEISEKSEIFDDQFSVERPDGSNFTLKIRSTKLEDSAMYFCASMTGHPLHFGNGTRLTVT.